These 21 T cell receptor beta chains were sequenced from one sample in a study of Ad26.COV2.S vaccination and SARS-CoV-2 variants. The data were produced by immunoSEQ multiplex PCR, yet TCRdb's version contains in-frame clones alone and is incomplete. This table has about 460,000 clones, 70% to 90% appearing once. The treatment is: some 20 received Ad26.COV2.S at low or high dose, single or two shots; about five received placebo; per-sample allocation not given. After the first vaccine or placebo injection, samples were drawn on day 63. Sequencing was performed on peripheral blood, taken in a trial of Ad26.COV2.S vaccine versus placebo. All receptors derive from a person between 18 and 65 years old who received the Ad26.COV2.S COVID-19 vaccine or a placebo.

This rearrangement joins TRBV25-1 to TRBJ2-3, with 9 bases aligning to TRBD2. CDR1 and CDR2 (germline): MGHDK, SYGVNS. The CDR3 contains 16 residues. The trim removed 1 base at V and 2 bases at J, leaving 4 bases unmatched. DNA of the CDR3: TGTGCCAGCAGTGAATTATTAGCGGGGGACACAGATACGCAGTATTTT. It specifies CASSELLAGDTDTQYF.

V usage is TRBV6-5 and J usage is TRBJ2-3; the D gene is possibly TRBD1 (5 bases). V lost 6 bases, J lost 2 bases, and 12 bases lay in between. CDR1 is MNHEY and CDR2 is SVGAGI in the germline V gene. The CDR3 consists of 14 residues. This CDR3 reads CASRRQWNTDTQYF. CDR3 nucleotides: TGTGCCAGCAGGAGACAGTGGAACACAGATACGCAGTATTTT.

This clone was seen just once. This CDR3 is CASSQDRLQETQYF. The DNA for the CDR3 is TGTGCCAGCAGTCAGGACAGGCTCCAAGAGACCCAGTACTTC. This rearrangement joins TRBV6-5 to TRBJ2-5; 7 bases fit TRBD1. The CDR3 covers 14 residues. Germline values: CDR1 MNHEY, CDR2 SVGAGI. V lost 5 bases and J lost 1; bases outside the gene matches: 4.

J is TRBJ1-1 and V is TRBV28, with D uncertain. This CDR3 has 13 residues. Trimming cost V 2 bases and J 4 bases, with 8 bases left between them. Germline CDR1 MDHEN, CDR2 SYDVKM. The CDR3 DNA reads TGTGCCAGCAGTTTAACTCCTATCACTGAAGCTTTCTTT. Translation: CASSLTPITEAFF.

DNA of the CDR3: TGTGCCAGCAGACCCCGGACTAGCTCGGGGCATAAGCAGTACTTC. It is translated as CASRPRTSSGHKQYF. The V call is TRBV6-5, the J call TRBJ2-7; 8 bases match TRBD2. The germline gives CDR1 MNHEY, CDR2 SVGAGI. The CDR3 loop spans 15 amino acids. Losses at the gene ends were 6 bases for V and 8 bases for J; bases not matched to a gene: 15.

This sequence joins TRBV18 and TRBJ2-1; D is unresolved. Between the trimmed V and J ends, which lost 2 bases and 7 bases, there was a span of 12 bases. Germline lookup yields CDR1 KGHSH and CDR2 LQKENI. This CDR3 is 14 amino acids long. CDR3 DNA: TGTGCCAGCTCACCAGTTACGGGCTGGAATGAGCAGTTCTTC. It codes for CASSPVTGWNEQFF.

This chain connects TRBV7-9 to TRBJ2-2; D is ambiguous. This CDR3 contains 14 residues. The ends were cut back, 2 bases at V and 4 bases at J, with 8 bases in the middle. Germline-derived CDR1 and CDR2 are SEHNR and FQNEAQ (reference sequence). CDR3 region: CASSLTLATGELFF. CDR3 coding DNA: TGTGCCAGCAGCTTAACGTTGGCCACCGGGGAGCTGTTTTTT. The complete variable domain, with remaining parts taken from reference TRBV7-9 and TRBJ2-2, reads DTGVSQNPRHKITKRGQNVTFRCDPISEHNRLYWYRQTLGQGPEFLTYFQNEAQLEKSRLLSDRFSAERPKGSFSTLEIQRTEQGDSAMYLCASSLTLATGELFFGEGSRLTVL.

DNA for the CDR3: TGTGCCTCAGGGACGAGCTCCTACAATGAGCAGTTCTTC. Protein sequence: CASGTSSYNEQFF. The chain is built from TRBV10-3 and TRBJ2-1; possibly TRBD1 or TRBD2 for D (5 bases each). This CDR3 has 13 residues. The germline V gene has CDR1 ENHRY and CDR2 SYGVKD. With 11 bases removed from V and 0 bases from J, the gap between germline ends came to 11 bases.

The CDR3 DNA reads as TGTGCCAGCAGCCAACTCGTAGACAGGGGAAGAAGTAATGAGCAGTTCTTC. Protein sequence: CASSQLVDRGRSNEQFF. The V and J genes are TRBV3-1 (or the pseudogene TRBV3-2) and TRBJ2-1; 8 nucleotides agree with TRBD1. The trim removed 2 bases at V and 7 bases at J, leaving 13 bases unmatched. This CDR3 region has 17 residues. Per the germline V gene, CDR1 is LGHDT and CDR2 is YNNKEL (reference sequence).

The chain joins TRBV7-9 to TRBJ1-3; D ambiguous. Germline values: CDR1 SEHNR, CDR2 FQNEAQ (reference sequence). V dropped 2 bases and J dropped 3 bases, with 11 bases sitting between them. CDR3 length: 15 residues. Written as DNA, the CDR3 is TGTGCCAGCAGCTTAACCGGCACCGTTGGAAACACCATATATTTT. Its protein product is CASSLTGTVGNTIYF.

The CDR3 DNA reads TGTGCCAGCAGCTCCGGGACACCAGGAAACACCATATATTTT. This gives the protein CASSSGTPGNTIYF. The chain combines TRBV7-6 with TRBJ1-3; D might be TRBD1 (6 bases). CDR3 length: 14 residues. Trimming cost V 4 bases and J 4 bases, with 11 bases left between them. Germline assignment: CDR1 SGHVS and CDR2 FNYEAQ.

The CDR3 DNA reads as TGTGCCAGCTCACGAGTGGGTACCTACAATGAGCAGTTCTTC. This sequence encodes CASSRVGTYNEQFF. This chain connects TRBV18 to TRBJ2-1; D gene unclear. Trimming shortened V by 4 bases and J by 2 bases, and 9 bases separated the two germline ends. The CDR3 has 14 residues. Germline CDR1 reads KGHSH; CDR2 reads LQKENI. Complete variable domain (other parts from reference TRBV18 and TRBJ2-1): NAGVMQNPRHLVRRRGQEARLRCSPMKGHSHVYWYRQLPEEGLKFMVYLQKENIIDESGMPKERFSAEFPKEGPSILRIQQVVRGDSAAYFCASSRVGTYNEQFFGPGTRLTVL.

The CDR3 reads CATSDALSGEKLFF. The DNA of the CDR3 is TGTGCCACCAGTGACGCTCTATCCGGTGAAAAACTGTTTTTT. The chain joins TRBV24-1 to TRBJ1-4; no definite D call. V lost 4 bases and J 7 bases, leaving 12 bases between the germline ends. The CDR3 is 14 residues long. Germline-derived CDR1 and CDR2 are KGHDR and SFDVKD.

The rearrangement links TRBV9 to TRBJ2-1, with 11 bases lining up with TRBD2. The CDR3 extends over 14 amino acids. The V gene's germline CDR1 is SGDLS and CDR2 YYNGEE. The ends lost 6 bases at V and 7 bases at J; junction bases unmatched: 6. The CDR3 protein is CASTLAGGGNEQFF. The DNA of the CDR3 is TGTGCCAGCACCTTAGCGGGAGGGGGTAATGAGCAGTTCTTC.

The chain uses TRBV28 and TRBJ2-7; TRBD1 or TRBD2 may be the D gene (6 bases each). The CDR3 loop spans 12 amino acids. The germline gives CDR1 MDHEN, CDR2 SYDVKM. The ends were cut back, 2 bases at V and 6 bases at J, with 8 bases in the middle. CDR3 in amino acids: CASSLRGVEQYF. The CDR3 region has the DNA TGTGCCAGCAGTTTAAGGGGGGTCGAGCAGTACTTC.

This chain links TRBV7-8 with TRBJ2-7, with TRBD1 as a possible D gene (8 bases). Trimming stripped 4 bases from V and 1 base from J, with 17 bases between. Germline V CDR1 and CDR2: SGHVS, FQNEAQ. The CDR3 consists of 16 residues. CDR3 region: CASSSPGGTGSYEQYF. The CDR3, as DNA: TGTGCCAGCAGCTCCCCCGGGGGGACAGGTTCCTACGAGCAGTACTTC. The whole variable domain, filled in from reference TRBV7-8 and TRBJ2-7, reads GAGVSQSPRYKVAKRGQDVALRCDPISGHVSLFWYQQALGQGPEFLTYFQNEAQLDKSGLPSDRFFAERPEGSVSTLKIQRTQQEDSAVYLCASSSPGGTGSYEQYFGPGTRLTVT.

The V call is TRBV7-3, the J call TRBJ2-1; TRBD2 is a possible D gene (6 bases). The CDR3 has 14 amino acids. CDR1 and CDR2 from the germline V gene are SGHTA and FQGTGA. Trimming cost V 5 bases and J 5 bases, with 13 bases left between them. CDR3 in amino acids: CASSPGLTNNEQFF. The DNA of the CDR3 is TGTGCCAGCAGCCCGGGACTTACCAACAATGAGCAGTTCTTC.

J is TRBJ1-1 and V is TRBV7-3; D not certain. Trimming took off 2 bases at V and 1 base at J, with 11 bases between the two ends. There are 15 residues in the CDR3. The germline gives CDR1 SGHTA, CDR2 FQGTGA. The CDR3 DNA reads TGTGCCAGCAGCTTAGAGGGAACCCAGAACACTGAAGCTTTCTTT. This encodes CASSLEGTQNTEAFF.

V usage is TRBV7-9 and J usage is TRBJ1-4; 9 bases match TRBD1. The CDR3 length is 15 residues. The germline V gene has CDR1 SEHNR and CDR2 FQNEAQ (reference sequence). V dropped 2 bases and J dropped 8; count of bases not matched to a gene: 6. CDR3 nucleotide sequence: TGTGCCAGCAGCTTAAAGGGACAGGGAGGCGAAAAACTGTTTTTT. It yields the protein CASSLKGQGGEKLFF.

The J gene is TRBJ1-1, the V gene TRBV12-3 or TRBV12-4, with 7 bases aligning to TRBD1. J gave up 7 bases and V 2 bases, and 4 bases lay outside the gene matches. CDR3 length equals 13 residues. The CDR3 is CASSLSQGSEAFF. The CDR3 DNA follows: TGTGCCAGCAGTTTATCACAGGGGAGTGAAGCTTTCTTT.

This chain's CDR3 is CASSYRDTGELFF. CDR3 bases: TGTGCCAGCAGTTACCGGGACACCGGGGAGCTGTTTTTT. The rearrangement joins TRBV6-5 to TRBJ2-2; D unclear. V shed 2 bases and J shed 3 bases, with 4 bases lying between them. Germline V gives CDR1 MNHEY, CDR2 SVGAGI. This CDR3 spans 13 amino acids.